These 4 T cell receptor beta chains share one sample of origin, sequenced in a study of blood T cell repertoires in COVID-19. TCRdb's table, derived via immunoSEQ multiplex PCR, lists solely in-frame clones and lacks some. The data show 200,000 to 250,000 clones, less than 90% seen once. Sequenced: PBMCs or T cells enriched from blood (not recorded which). These receptors came from a woman aged 30 to 39 who had recovered from COVID-19.

The rearrangement links TRBV27 to TRBJ1-1; no reliable D call. The ends were cut back, 5 bases at V and 4 bases at J, with 14 bases in the middle. Germline loops: CDR1 MNHEY, CDR2 SMNVEV (reference sequence). This CDR3 is built from 14 residues. The CDR3 DNA is TGTGCCAGCAGTCCCGCCCTAGGTTCCACTGAAGCTTTCTTT. Its protein is CASSPALGSTEAFF.

The chain links TRBV27 to TRBJ1-1; 7 bases align to TRBD1. The CDR3 consists of 17 residues. V gave up 3 bases and J gave up 4 bases; unmatched junction bases: 14. Germline V gene lookup returns CDR1 MNHEY and CDR2 SMNVEV (reference sequence). The CDR3 loop reads CASSFTLLQGPGTEAFF. CDR3 coding DNA: TGTGCCAGCAGTTTTACACTACTACAGGGGCCGGGCACTGAAGCTTTCTTT.

V is TRBV2 and J is TRBJ1-4; the D gene is possibly TRBD1 (5 bases). The CDR3 has 15 residues. V was shortened by 6 bases and J by 5 bases, with 16 bases between the two germline ends. The germline CDR1 and CDR2 sequences are SNHLY and FYNNEI. The CDR3 loop is CASRQRGEGNEKLFF. The CDR3 region has the DNA TGTGCCAGCAGGCAACGGGGGGAAGGGAATGAAAAACTGTTTTTT.

This rearrangement joins TRBV11-2 to TRBJ1-1; 8 bases are shared with TRBD1. This CDR3 spans 18 amino acids. Germline V lookup: CDR1 SGHAT, CDR2 FQNNGV. The trim removed 5 bases at V and 4 bases at J, leaving 18 bases unmatched. The CDR3 spells CASSLSGSRGRRGTEAFF. CDR3 sequence (DNA): TGTGCCAGCAGCCTCTCCGGGAGCAGGGGGCGTCGAGGCACTGAAGCTTTCTTT.